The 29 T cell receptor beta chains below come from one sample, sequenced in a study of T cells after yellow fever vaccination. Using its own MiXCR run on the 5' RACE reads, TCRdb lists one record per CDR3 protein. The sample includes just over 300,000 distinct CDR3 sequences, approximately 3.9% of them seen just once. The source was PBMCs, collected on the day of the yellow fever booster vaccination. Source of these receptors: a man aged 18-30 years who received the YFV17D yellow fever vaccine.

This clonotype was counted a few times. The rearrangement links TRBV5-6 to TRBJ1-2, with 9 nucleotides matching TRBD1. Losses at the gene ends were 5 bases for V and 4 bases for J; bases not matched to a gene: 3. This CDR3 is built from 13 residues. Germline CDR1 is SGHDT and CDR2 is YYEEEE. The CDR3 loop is CASRMDRGYGYTF. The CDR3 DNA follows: TGTGCCAGCAGGATGGACAGGGGCTATGGCTACACCTTC. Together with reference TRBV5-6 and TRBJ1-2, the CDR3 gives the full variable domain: DAGVTQSPTHLIKTRGQQVTLRCSPKSGHDTVSWYQQALGQGPQFIFQYYEEEERQRGNFPDRFSGHQFPNYSSELNVNALLLGDSALYLCASRMDRGYGYTFGSGTRLTVV.

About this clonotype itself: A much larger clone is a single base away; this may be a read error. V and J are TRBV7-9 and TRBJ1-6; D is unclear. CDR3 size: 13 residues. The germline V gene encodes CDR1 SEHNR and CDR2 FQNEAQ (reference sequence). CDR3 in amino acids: CACSGRDNSPLHF. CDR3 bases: TGTGCCTGCAGCGGCCGTGATAATTCACCCCTCCACTTT.

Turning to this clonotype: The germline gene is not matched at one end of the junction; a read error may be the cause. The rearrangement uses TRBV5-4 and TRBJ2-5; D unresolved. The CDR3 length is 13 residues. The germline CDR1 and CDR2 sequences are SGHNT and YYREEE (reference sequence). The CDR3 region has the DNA TGTGCCAGCAGCTTGACGGTCCAAGAGACCCTGTACTTC. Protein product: CASSLTVQETLYF. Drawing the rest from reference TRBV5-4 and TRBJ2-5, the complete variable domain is ETGVTQSPTHLIKTRGQQVTLRCSSQSGHNTVSWYQQALGQGPQFIFQYYREEENGRGNFPPRFSGLQFPNYSSELNVNALELDDSALYLCASSLTVQETLYFGPGTRLLVL.

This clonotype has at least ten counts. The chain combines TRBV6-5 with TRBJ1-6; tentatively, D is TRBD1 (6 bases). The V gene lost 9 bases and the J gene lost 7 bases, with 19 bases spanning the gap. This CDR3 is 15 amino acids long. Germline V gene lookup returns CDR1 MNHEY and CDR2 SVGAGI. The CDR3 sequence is CASQRGGGRNSPLHF. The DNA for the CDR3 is TGTGCCAGTCAGAGGGGAGGGGGAAGGAATTCACCCCTCCACTTT.

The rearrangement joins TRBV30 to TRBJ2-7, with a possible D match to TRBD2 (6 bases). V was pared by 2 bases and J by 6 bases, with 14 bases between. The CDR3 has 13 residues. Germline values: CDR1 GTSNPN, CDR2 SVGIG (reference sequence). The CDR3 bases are TGTGCCTGGAGTCCATACCACGGGGGCGAGCAGTACTTC. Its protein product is CAWSPYHGGEQYF.

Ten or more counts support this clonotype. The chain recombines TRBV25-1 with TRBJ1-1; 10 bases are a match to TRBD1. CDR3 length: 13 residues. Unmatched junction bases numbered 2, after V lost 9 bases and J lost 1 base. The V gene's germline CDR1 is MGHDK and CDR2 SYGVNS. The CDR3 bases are TGTGCCAGTCGGGACAGGGGGAACACTGAAGCTTTCTTT. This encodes CASRDRGNTEAFF.

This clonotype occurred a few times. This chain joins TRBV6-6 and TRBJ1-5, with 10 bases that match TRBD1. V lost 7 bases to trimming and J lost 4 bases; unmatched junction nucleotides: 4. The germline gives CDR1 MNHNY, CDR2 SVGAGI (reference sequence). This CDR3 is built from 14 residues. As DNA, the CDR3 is TGTGCCAGCAAGGACAGGGGGGCTAATCAGCCCCAGCATTTT. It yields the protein CASKDRGANQPQHF.

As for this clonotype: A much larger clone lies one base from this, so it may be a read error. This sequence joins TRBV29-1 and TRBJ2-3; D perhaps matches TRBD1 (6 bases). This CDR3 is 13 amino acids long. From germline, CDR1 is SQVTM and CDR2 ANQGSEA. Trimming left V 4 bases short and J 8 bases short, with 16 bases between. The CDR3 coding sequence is TGCAGCGTTGTCAGGGGCGCCGAAGTTACGCAGTATTTT. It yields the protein CSVVRGAEVTQYF.

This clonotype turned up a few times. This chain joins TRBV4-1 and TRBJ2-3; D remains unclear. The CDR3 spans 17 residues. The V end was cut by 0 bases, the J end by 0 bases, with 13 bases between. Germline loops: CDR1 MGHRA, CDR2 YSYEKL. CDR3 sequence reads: CASSQDFRHQSTDTQYF. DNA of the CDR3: TGCGCCAGCAGCCAAGATTTCCGACACCAGAGCACAGATACGCAGTATTTT.

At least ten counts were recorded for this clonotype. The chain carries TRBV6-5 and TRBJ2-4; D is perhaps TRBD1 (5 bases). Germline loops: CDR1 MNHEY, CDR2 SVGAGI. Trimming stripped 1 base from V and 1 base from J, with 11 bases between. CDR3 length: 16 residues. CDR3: CASSYFTTEAKNIQYF. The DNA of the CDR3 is TGTGCCAGCAGTTACTTTACGACAGAGGCCAAAAACATTCAGTACTTC.

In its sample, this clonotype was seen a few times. In DNA, the CDR3 is TGTGCCAGCAGCTTGGATTCCGGGACAGTCCTCTACGAGCAGTACTTC. This encodes CASSLDSGTVLYEQYF. The chain combines TRBV5-6 with TRBJ2-7; 7 bases are a match to TRBD1. Germline values: CDR1 SGHDT, CDR2 YYEEEE. Trimming at V came to 0 bases and at J to 3 bases, leaving 9 bases not matched to a gene. CDR3 length: 16 amino acids.

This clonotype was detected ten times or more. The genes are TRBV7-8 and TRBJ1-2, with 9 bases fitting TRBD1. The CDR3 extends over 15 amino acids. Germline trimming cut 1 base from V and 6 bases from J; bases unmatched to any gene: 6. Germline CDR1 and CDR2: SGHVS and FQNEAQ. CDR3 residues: CASSLGWTGADGYTF. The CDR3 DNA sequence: TGTGCCAGCAGCTTAGGGTGGACAGGGGCGGATGGCTACACCTTC.

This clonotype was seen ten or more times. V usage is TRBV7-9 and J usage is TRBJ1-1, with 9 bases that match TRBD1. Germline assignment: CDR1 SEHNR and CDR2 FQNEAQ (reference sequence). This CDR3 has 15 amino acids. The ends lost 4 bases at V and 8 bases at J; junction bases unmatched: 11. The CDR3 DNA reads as TGTGCCAGCAGCTCTGGACAGGGGACGGGGACGGAAGCTTTCTTT. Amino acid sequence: CASSSGQGTGTEAFF. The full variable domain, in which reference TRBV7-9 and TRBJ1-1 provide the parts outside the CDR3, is DTGVSQNPRHKITKRGQNVTFRCDPISEHNRLYWYRQTLGQGPEFLTYFQNEAQLEKSRLLSDRFSAERPKGSFSTLEIQRTEQGDSAMYLCASSSGQGTGTEAFFGQGTRLTVV.

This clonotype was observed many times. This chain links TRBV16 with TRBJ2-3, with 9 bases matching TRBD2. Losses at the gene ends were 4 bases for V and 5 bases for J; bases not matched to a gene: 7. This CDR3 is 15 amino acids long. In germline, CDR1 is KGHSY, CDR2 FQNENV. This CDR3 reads CASSPKRGAIDTQYF. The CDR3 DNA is TGTGCCAGCAGCCCCAAGCGGGGGGCCATAGATACGCAGTATTTT.

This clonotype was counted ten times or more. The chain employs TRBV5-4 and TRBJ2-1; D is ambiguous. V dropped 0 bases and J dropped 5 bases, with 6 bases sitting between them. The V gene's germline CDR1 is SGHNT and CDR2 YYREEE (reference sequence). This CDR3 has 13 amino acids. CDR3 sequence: CASSLGPDNEQFF. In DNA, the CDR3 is TGTGCCAGCAGCTTGGGGCCCGACAATGAGCAGTTCTTC.

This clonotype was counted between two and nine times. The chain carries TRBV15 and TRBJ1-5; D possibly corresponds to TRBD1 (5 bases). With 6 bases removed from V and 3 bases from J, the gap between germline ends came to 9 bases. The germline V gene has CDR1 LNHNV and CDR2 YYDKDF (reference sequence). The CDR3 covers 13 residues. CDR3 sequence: CATSGTSNQPQHF. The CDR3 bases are TGTGCCACCAGTGGGACGTCCAATCAGCCCCAGCATTTT.

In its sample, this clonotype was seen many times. The DNA of the CDR3 is TGCAGTACCGGGAGGCGACAGGCCTATCAGCCCCAGCATTTT. Residues: CSTGRRQAYQPQHF. The chain couples TRBV20-1 to TRBJ1-5; D may be TRBD1 (6 bases). Germline CDR1 is DFQATT and CDR2 is SNEGSKA (reference sequence). The length of the CDR3 is 14 residues. Trimming cost V 8 bases and J 5 bases, with 19 bases left between them.

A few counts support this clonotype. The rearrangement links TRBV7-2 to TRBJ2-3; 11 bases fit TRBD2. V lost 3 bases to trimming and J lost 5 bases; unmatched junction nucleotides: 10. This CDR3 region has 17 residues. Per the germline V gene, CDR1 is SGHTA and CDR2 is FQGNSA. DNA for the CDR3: TGTGCCAGCAGCTTTGGGTCGCTAGCGGGGGGTGGAGATACGCAGTATTTT. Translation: CASSFGSLAGGGDTQYF.

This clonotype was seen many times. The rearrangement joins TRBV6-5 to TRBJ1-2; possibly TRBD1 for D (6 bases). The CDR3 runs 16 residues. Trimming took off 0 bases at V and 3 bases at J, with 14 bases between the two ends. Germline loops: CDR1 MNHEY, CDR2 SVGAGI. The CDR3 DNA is TGTGCCAGCAGTTACTCAGGCAGGGGCCCTGACTATGGCTACACCTTC. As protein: CASSYSGRGPDYGYTF.

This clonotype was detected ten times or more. The CDR3 sequence: CASSLYSDPNTEAFF. The CDR3 DNA sequence: TGTGCCAGCAGCTTATATTCGGACCCAAACACTGAAGCTTTCTTT. The chain carries TRBV7-9 and TRBJ1-1; D uncertain. This CDR3 is 15 amino acids long. Trimming shortened V by 2 bases and J by 2 bases, and 12 bases separated the two germline ends. Looked up from germline, CDR1 is SEHNR and CDR2 is FQNEAQ (reference sequence).

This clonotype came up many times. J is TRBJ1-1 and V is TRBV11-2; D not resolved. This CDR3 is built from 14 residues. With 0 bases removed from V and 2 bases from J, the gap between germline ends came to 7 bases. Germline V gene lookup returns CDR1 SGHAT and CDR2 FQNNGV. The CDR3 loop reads CASSLDAGNTEAFF. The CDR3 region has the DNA TGTGCCAGCAGCTTAGACGCGGGAAACACTGAAGCTTTCTTT.

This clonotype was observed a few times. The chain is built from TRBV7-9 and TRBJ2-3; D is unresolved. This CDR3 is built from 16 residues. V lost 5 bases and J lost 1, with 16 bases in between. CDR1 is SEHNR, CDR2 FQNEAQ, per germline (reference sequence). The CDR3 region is CASSHSKGRGTDTQYF. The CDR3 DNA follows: TGTGCCAGCAGCCACAGCAAGGGTAGGGGCACAGATACGCAGTATTTT. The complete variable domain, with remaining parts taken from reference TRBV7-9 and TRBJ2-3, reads DTGVSQNPRHKITKRGQNVTFRCDPISEHNRLYWYRQTLGQGPEFLTYFQNEAQLEKSRLLSDRFSAERPKGSFSTLEIQRTEQGDSAMYLCASSHSKGRGTDTQYFGPGTRLTVL.

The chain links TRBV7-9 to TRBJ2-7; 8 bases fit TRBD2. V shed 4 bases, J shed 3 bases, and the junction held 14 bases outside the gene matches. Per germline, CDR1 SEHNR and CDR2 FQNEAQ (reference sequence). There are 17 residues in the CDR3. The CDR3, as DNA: TGTGCCAGCAGCTCCCAGTTGGCGGGGGGTCAATTCTACGAGCAGTACTTC. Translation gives CASSSQLAGGQFYEQYF.

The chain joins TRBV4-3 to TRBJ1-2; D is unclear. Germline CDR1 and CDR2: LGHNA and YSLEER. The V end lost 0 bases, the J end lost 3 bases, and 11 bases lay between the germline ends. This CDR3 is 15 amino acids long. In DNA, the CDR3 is TGCGCCAGCAGCCAAGAGCGAGAGCTCTACTATGGCTACACCTTC. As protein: CASSQERELYYGYTF.

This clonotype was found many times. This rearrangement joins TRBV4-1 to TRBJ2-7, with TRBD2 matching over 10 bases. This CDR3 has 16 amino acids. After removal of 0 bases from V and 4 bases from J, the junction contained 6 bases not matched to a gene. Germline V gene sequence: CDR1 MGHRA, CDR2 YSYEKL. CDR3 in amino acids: CASSQDASGGAYEQYF. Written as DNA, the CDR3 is TGCGCCAGCAGCCAAGACGCCAGCGGGGGGGCGTACGAGCAGTACTTC.

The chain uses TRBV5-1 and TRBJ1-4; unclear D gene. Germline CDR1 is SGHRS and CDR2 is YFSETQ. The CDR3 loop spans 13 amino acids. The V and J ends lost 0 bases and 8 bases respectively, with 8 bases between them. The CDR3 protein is CASSLAPGEKLFF. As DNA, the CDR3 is TGCGCCAGCAGCTTGGCCCCCGGGGAAAAACTGTTTTTT.

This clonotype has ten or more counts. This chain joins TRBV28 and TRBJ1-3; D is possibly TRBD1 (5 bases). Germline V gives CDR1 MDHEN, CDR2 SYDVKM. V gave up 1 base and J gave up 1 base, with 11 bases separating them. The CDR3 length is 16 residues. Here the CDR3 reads CASSLSGLVSGNTIYF. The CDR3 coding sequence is TGTGCCAGCAGTTTATCAGGGCTTGTGTCTGGAAACACCATATATTTT.

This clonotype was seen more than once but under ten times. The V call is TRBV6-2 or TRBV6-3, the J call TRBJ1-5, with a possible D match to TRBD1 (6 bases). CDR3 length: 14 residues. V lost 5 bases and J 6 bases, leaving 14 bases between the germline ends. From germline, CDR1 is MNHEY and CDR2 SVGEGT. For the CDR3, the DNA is TGTGCCAGCAGTCCCCGGACAGTTCTTCAGCCCCAGCATTTT. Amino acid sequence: CASSPRTVLQPQHF.

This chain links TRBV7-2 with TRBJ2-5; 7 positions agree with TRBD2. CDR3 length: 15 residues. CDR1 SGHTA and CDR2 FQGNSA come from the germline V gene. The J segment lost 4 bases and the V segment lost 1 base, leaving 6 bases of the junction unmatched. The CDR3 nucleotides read TGTGCCAGCAGCTTAGTGGGGGGGGTGCGAGAGACCCAGTACTTC. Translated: CASSLVGGVRETQYF.